What follows describes a single T cell receptor beta chain. Its antigen is currently unknown. The data stem from a study of beta chain features in type 1 diabetes. Overall study findings and caveats: When Type 1 diabetes patients were examined, their TCRB CDR3s proved moderately but significantly shorter in all four CD4+ subsets.

Reverse transcription of all isolated RNA meant that expressed TCRB transcripts were sequenced. Clones were read by immunoSEQ multiplex PCR, and TCRdb kept only the in-frame ones, dropping some. The sample holds about 260,000 clones, over 20% seen once. Germline V CDR1 and CDR2: LGHNA, YSLEER. The V and J ends lost 0 bases and 3 bases respectively, with 9 bases between them. The CDR3 has 14 amino acids. This chain uses TRBV4-3 with TRBJ2-7, with D unresolved. This sequence originates from a woman aged 40 to 55 with type 1 diabetes. The sample taken for sequencing was naive CD4+ T cells from blood. CDR3 protein: CASSQDLEDYEQYF. CDR3 coding DNA: TGCGCCAGCAGCCAAGATCTTGAGGACTACGAGCAGTACTTC.